This T cell receptor (beta chain) was found in a study of CD8 T cells in Susac syndrome (dated by TCRdb to 2018 to 2020). In the study overall: The study used repertoire sequencing to test whether antigen drove CD8+ T cell activation and differentiation in Susac syndrome. Clonality of the CD8+ T cell repertoire was compared between more than 10 healthy donors, about 14 Susac syndrome patients and 15 or so multiple sclerosis patients. What the authors observed across the whole study: The number of individuals in the TCR sequencing and HLA analysis was acknowledged as relatively small.

The CDR3 holds 11 amino acids from the cysteine to the phenylalanine. Of the read, only the CDR3 DNA is kept; its 33 bases are in frame from base 1. The germline V gene (reference sequence) yields LNHDA for CDR1 and SQIVND for CDR2. Trimming costs V 9 bases and J 3 bases, and their ends lie 5 bases apart. RNA was extracted using the RNeasy kit, and roughly 0.5 to 1 microgram was reverse transcribed with random hexamers. The immunoSEQ multiplex PCR assay, which covers 54 Vbeta and 13 Jbeta segments, was used to amplify TCR beta CDR3 regions. To correct PCR amplification bias, a synthetic template baseline was used for both primer optimization and computational correction. On the authors' methods: Only productive sequences were kept, with reads annotated to V, D and J genes according to IMGT and analyzed in immunoSEQ Analyzer. To calculate clonality, Shannon entropy was normalized by log2 of the number of productive unique sequences and then subtracted from one. Public and private clones were assessed among the 100 most prevalent clones of each patient and control. Clones were defined as Susac-specific if absent from the healthy and MS cohorts, from over a thousand published viral clones and from other ImmuneACCESS disease sequences. TCRdb redid the processing of the public reads, applying fastp at Q25 and MiXCR, and retained in-frame beta chains. Rows are unified per CDR3 protein, each entry keeping the most common DNA and genes. TCRdb's processing, not the study's, gives the V and J calls here. This sample is represented by fewer than 80,000 distinct CDR3 sequences; around 93% of them were singletons. About 0.25% of the sample comes from the top ten.

This clonotype has only a few counts. This clone's antigen is unknown. No much larger clone exists at a distance of one base, and base qualities are not known. Peripheral blood CD8+ and CD4+ T cells from healthy donors, Susac syndrome patients and multiple sclerosis patients were profiled using high-throughput TCR beta sequencing. Healthy donors were included as age- and sex-matched controls. Bulk CD8+ and CD4+ T cells were purified magnetically by negative isolation, whereas CD8+ TEMRA cells were enriched by FACS. Blood was collected in EDTA tubes and processed within 24 hours, with PBMCs isolated through density gradient centrifugation. PBMCs intended for TCR sequencing were cryopreserved in liquid nitrogen and were subsequently thawed in a 37 degrees C water bath. Purity of sorted or isolated CD4+, CD8+ and CD8+ TEMRA cells was at least 90%.

Rearrangement joined TRBV19 to TRBJ2-2; no D gene is confidently identified. Input material: CD8+ T cells from PBMCs. The clonotype was recovered from a human donor in good health. The DNA sequence is TGTGCCAGCACCCACACCGGGGAGCTGTTTTTT. This codes for CASTHTGELFF.